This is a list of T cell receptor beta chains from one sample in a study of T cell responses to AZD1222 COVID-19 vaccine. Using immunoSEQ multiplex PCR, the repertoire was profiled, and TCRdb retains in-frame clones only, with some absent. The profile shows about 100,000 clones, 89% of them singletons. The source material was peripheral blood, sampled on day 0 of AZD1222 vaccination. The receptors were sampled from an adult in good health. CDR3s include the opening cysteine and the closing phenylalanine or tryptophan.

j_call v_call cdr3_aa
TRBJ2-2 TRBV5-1 CASSLAARGGAGELFF
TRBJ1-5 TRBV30 CAWSVGASNQPQHF
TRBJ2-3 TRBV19 CASSIGRGFSTDTQYF
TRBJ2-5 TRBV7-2 CASSRREEETQYF
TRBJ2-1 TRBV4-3 CASSQERRLAGPNEQFF
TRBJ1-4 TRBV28 CASSLRQGSNEKLFF
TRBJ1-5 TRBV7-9 CASSLGQGLNQPQHF
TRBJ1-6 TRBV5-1 CASSLETGYSPLHF
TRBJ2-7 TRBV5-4 CASSLVAGGSNEQYF
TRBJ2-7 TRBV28 CASSPQGAGGYEQYF
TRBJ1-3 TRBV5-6 CASSRGNTIYF
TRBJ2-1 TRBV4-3 CASSQDGGPYNEQFF
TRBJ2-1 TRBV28 CASSFRRLAGVNEQFF
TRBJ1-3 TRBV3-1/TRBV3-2 CASSPGDGGNTIYF
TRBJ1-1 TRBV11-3 CASSFDRVAFF
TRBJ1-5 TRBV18 CASSPRGQPQHF
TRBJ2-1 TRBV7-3 CASSRGGPWDEQFF
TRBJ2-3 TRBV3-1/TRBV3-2 CASSQDLAGADTQYF